These 8 T cell receptor beta chains originate from one sample sequenced in a study of blood T cell repertoires in COVID-19. The table came from immunoSEQ multiplex PCR; TCRdb's copy has only in-frame clones and leaves some out. The sample lists around 480,000 clones; roughly 87% were seen once. Specimen: PBMCs or T cells enriched from blood (not recorded which). The source of these receptors is a woman under 30 who had recovered from COVID-19.

The V call is TRBV30, the J call TRBJ2-1; possibly TRBD2 for D (5 bases). Germline CDR1 reads GTSNPN; CDR2 reads SVGIG (reference sequence). Trimming shortened V by 7 bases and J by 4 bases, and 14 bases separated the two germline ends. The CDR3 consists of 13 residues. CDR3 nucleotide sequence: TGTGCCTACTCTCCTGGGAGATACAATGAGCAGTTCTTC. Amino acids: CAYSPGRYNEQFF.

The V gene is TRBV4-1, the J gene TRBJ1-2; the D gene is possibly TRBD1 (6 bases). Trimming stripped 4 bases from V and 2 bases from J, with 11 bases between. Germline loops: CDR1 MGHRA, CDR2 YSYEKL. The CDR3 runs 14 residues. This chain's CDR3 is CASSPVDRNYGYTF. CDR3 coding DNA: TGCGCCAGCAGCCCCGTGGACAGAAACTATGGCTACACCTTC.

This chain connects TRBV6-2 or TRBV6-3 to TRBJ2-5, with 11 bases matching TRBD2. The CDR3 totals 14 residues. The V gene's germline CDR1 is MNHEY and CDR2 SVGEGT. V was pared by 6 bases and J by 4 bases, with 4 bases of the junction left unmatched. The CDR3 loop reads CASSRLAGRETQYF. The CDR3 DNA is TGTGCCAGCAGCAGACTAGCGGGGAGAGAGACCCAGTACTTC.

CDR3 sequence: CASSVGQGARINSPLHF. The CDR3 region has the DNA TGCGCCAGCAGCGTAGGACAGGGGGCGCGTATAAATTCACCCCTCCACTTT. This sequence joins TRBV4-1 and TRBJ1-6; 11 bases fit TRBD1. CDR1 is MGHRA and CDR2 is YSYEKL in the germline V gene. V was pared by 5 bases and J by 7 bases, with 10 bases of the junction left unmatched. The CDR3 is made up of 17 amino acids.

The V and J genes are TRBV5-1 and TRBJ2-3, with 8 bases identical to TRBD2. This CDR3 has 16 residues. Germline CDR1 and CDR2: SGHRS and YFSETQ. J was trimmed by 0 bases and V by 4 bases; bases with no gene match: 7. CDR3 in amino acids: CASSPRGGESTDTQYF. As DNA, the CDR3 is TGCGCCAGCAGCCCTCGGGGGGGAGAAAGCACAGATACGCAGTATTTT.

The chain employs TRBV7-9 and TRBJ1-1, with 7 bases identical to TRBD1. Germline-derived CDR1 and CDR2 are SEHNR and FQNEAQ (reference sequence). This CDR3 is 14 amino acids long. V lost 8 bases to trimming and J lost 3 bases; unmatched junction nucleotides: 9. Written as DNA, the CDR3 is TGTGCCAGCGACGGAGGGGGCCTGGACACTGAAGCTTTCTTT. Its protein is CASDGGGLDTEAFF. Using reference TRBV7-9 and TRBJ1-1 for the parts outside the CDR3, the full variable domain is DTGVSQNPRHKITKRGQNVTFRCDPISEHNRLYWYRQTLGQGPEFLTYFQNEAQLEKSRLLSDRFSAERPKGSFSTLEIQRTEQGDSAMYLCASDGGGLDTEAFFGQGTRLTVV.

The chain combines TRBV3-1 (or the pseudogene TRBV3-2) with TRBJ2-5; TRBD2 matches 10 bases. CDR3 length equals 18 residues. CDR1 and CDR2 from the germline V gene are LGHDT and YNNKEL (reference sequence). With V trimmed by 1 base and J by 4 bases, 12 bases remained unmatched. The CDR3 DNA reads as TGTGCCAGCAGCCAAGGGGCCAGCGGGGGGGCCCGAGCAGAGACCCAGTACTTC. Amino acid sequence: CASSQGASGGARAETQYF.

About this clone: Other nucleotide sequences in the sample specify the same CDR3. The chain is built from TRBV6-4 and TRBJ2-1, with no clear D. The CDR3 spans 13 residues. Germline V lookup: CDR1 MRHNA, CDR2 SNTAGT. The ends were cut back, 0 bases at V and 6 bases at J, with 6 bases in the middle. The CDR3 here is CASSDSASNEQFF. CDR3 coding DNA: TGTGCCAGCAGTGACTCGGCTTCCAATGAGCAGTTCTTC.